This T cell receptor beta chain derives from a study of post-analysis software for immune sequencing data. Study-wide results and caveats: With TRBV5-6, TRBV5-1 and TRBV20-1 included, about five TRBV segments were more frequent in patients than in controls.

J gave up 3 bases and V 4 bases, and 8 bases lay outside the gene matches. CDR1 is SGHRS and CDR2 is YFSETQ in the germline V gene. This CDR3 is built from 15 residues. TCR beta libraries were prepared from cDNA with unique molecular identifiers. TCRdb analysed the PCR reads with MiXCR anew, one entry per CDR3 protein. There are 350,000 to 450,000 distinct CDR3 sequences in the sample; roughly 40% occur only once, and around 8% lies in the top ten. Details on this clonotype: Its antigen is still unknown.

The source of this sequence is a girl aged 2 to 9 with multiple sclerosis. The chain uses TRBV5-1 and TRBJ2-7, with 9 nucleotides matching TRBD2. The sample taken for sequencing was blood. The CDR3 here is CASSPLEREDYEQYF. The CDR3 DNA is TGCGCCAGCAGCCCGCTTGAGCGGGAGGACTACGAGCAGTACTTC.